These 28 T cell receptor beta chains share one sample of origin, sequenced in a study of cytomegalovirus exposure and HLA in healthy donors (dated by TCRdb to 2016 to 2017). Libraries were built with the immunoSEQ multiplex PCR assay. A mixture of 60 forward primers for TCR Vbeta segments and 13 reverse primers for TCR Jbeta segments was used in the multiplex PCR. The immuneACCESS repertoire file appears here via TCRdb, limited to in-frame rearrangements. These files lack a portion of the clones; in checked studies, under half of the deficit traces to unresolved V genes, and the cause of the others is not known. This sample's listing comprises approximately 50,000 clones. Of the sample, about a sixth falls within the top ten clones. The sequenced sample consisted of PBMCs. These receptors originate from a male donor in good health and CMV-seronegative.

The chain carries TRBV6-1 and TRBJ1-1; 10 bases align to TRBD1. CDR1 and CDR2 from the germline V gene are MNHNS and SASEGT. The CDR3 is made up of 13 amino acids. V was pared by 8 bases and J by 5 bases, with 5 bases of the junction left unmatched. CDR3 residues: CASGTGDRTEAFF. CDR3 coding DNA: TGTGCCAGCGGGACAGGGGATAGAACTGAAGCTTTCTTT.

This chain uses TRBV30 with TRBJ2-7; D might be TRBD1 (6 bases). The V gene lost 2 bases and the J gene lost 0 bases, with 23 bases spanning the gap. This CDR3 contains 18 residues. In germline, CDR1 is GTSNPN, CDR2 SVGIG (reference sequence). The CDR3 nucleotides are TGTGCCTGGAGTATTGGGCTGTCTTCGACAGGATCCTCCTACGAGCAGTACTTC. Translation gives CAWSIGLSSTGSSYEQYF. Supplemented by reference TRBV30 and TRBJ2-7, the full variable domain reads SQTIHQWPATLVQPVGSPLSLECTVEGTSNPNLYWYRQAAGRGLQLLFYSVGIGQISSEVPQNLSASRPQDRQFILSSKKLLLSDSGFYLCAWSIGLSSTGSSYEQYFGPGTRLTVT.

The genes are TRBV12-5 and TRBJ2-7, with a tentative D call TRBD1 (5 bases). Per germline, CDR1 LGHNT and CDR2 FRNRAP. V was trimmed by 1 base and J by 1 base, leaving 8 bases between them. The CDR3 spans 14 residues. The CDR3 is CASGLGQGSYEQYF. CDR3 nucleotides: TGTGCTAGTGGTTTGGGGCAGGGATCCTACGAGCAGTACTTC.

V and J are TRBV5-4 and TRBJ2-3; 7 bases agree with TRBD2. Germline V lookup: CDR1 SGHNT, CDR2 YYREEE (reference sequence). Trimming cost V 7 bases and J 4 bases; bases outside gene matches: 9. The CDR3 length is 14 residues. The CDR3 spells CASGVSGVSDTQYF. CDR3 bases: TGTGCCAGCGGCGTGAGCGGGGTGTCAGATACGCAGTATTTT.

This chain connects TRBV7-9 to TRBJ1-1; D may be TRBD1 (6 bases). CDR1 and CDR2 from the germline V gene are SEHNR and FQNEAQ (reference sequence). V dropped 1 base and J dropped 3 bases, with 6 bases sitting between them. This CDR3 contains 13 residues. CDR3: CASSLDRDTEAFF. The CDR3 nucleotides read TGTGCCAGCAGCTTAGACAGGGACACTGAAGCTTTCTTT.

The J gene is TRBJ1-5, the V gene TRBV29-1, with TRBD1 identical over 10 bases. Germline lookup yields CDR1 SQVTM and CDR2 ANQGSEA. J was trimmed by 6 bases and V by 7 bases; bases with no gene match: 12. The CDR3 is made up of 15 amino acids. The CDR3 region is CSATPGQGLGQPQHF. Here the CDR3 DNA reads TGCAGCGCTACCCCGGGACAGGGGTTGGGTCAGCCCCAGCATTTT.

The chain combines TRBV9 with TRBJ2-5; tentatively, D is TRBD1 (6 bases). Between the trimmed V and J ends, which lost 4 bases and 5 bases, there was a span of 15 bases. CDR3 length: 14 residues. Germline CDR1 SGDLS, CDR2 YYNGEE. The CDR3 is CASSNTGSLETQYF. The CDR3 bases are TGTGCCAGCAGCAATACAGGGTCATTGGAGACCCAGTACTTC.

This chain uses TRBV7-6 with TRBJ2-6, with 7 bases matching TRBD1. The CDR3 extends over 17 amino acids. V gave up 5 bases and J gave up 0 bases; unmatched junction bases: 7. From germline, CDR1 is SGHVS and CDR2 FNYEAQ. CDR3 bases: TGTGCCAGCAGCGGGGACAGCTATCTCTCTGGGGCCAACGTCCTGACTTTC. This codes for CASSGDSYLSGANVLTF. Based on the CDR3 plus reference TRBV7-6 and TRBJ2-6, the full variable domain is GAGVSQSPRYKVTKRGQDVALRCDPISGHVSLYWYRQALGQGPEFLTYFNYEAQQDKSGLPNDRFSAERPEGSISTLTIQRTEQRDSAMYRCASSGDSYLSGANVLTFGAGSRLTVL.

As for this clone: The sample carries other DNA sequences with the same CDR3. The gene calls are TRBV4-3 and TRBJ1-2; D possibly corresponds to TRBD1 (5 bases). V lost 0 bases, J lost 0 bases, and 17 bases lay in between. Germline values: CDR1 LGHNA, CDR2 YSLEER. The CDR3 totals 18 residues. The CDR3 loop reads CASSQELPQGGTNYGYTF. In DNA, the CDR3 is TGCGCCAGCAGCCAAGAGCTCCCTCAGGGAGGGACTAACTATGGCTACACCTTC.

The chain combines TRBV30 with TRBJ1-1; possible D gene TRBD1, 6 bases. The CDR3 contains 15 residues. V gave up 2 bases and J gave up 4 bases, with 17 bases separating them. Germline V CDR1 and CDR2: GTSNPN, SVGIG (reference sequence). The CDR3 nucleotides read TGTGCCTGGAGTTTTCAGGGGCGCGTTGGCACTGAAGCTTTCTTT. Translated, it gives CAWSFQGRVGTEAFF.

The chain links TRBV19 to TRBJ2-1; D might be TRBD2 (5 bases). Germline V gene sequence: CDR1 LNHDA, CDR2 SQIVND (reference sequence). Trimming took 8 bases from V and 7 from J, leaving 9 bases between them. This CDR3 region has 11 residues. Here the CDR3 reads CASVARNEQFF. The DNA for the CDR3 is TGTGCCAGTGTAGCGCGGAATGAGCAGTTCTTC.

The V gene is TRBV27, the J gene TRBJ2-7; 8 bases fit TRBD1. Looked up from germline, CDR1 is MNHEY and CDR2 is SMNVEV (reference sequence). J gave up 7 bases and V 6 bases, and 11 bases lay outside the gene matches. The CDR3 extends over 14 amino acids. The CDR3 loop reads CASSRQGLVGEQYF. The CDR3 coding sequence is TGTGCCAGCAGCAGACAGGGGTTGGTTGGGGAGCAGTACTTC.

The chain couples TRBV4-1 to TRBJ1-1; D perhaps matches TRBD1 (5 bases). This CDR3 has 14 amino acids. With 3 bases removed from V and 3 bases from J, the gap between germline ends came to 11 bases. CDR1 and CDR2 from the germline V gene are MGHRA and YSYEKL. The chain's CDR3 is CASSQGKGHTEAFF. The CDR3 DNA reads TGCGCCAGCAGCCAGGGGAAGGGGCACACTGAAGCTTTCTTT.

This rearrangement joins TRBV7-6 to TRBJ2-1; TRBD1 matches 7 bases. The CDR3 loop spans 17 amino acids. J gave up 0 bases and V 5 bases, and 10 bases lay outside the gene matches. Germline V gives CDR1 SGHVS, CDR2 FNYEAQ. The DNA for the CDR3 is TGTGCCAGCAGCCCCGGGACAGCTAGAAGCTCCTACAATGAGCAGTTCTTC. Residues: CASSPGTARSSYNEQFF.

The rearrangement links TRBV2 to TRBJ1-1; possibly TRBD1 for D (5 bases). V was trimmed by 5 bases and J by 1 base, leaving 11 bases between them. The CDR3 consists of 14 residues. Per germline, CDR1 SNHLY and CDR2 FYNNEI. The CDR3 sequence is CASSTRRGNTEAFF. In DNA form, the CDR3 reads TGTGCCAGCAGTACCCGAAGGGGGAACACTGAAGCTTTCTTT.

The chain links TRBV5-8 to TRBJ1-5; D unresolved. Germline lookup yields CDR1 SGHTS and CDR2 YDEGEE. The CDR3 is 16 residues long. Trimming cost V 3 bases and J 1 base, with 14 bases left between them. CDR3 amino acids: CASSSGSLASNQPQHF. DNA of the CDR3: TGTGCCAGCAGCTCCGGGTCCCTTGCGAGCAATCAGCCCCAGCATTTT.

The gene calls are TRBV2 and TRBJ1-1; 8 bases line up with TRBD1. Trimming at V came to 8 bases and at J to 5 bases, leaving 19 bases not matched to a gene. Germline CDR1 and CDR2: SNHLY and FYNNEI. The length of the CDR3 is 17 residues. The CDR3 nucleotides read TGTGCCAGCCACCAGCTGGGCAGGGGGCTATTAGGTACTGAAGCTTTCTTT. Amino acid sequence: CASHQLGRGLLGTEAFF.

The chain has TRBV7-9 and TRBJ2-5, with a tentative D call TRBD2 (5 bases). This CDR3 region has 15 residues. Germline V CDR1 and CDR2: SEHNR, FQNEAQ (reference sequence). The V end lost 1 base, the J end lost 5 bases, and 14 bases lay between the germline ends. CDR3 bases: TGTGCCAGCAGCTTAGGGGATCGGGAAGCGGAGACCCAGTACTTC. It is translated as CASSLGDREAETQYF.

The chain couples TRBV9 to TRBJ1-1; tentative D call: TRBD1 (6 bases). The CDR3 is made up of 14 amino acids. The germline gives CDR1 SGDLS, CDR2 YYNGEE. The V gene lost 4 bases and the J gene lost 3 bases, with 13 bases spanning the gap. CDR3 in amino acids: CASSFQGSDTEAFF. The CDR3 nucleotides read TGTGCCAGCAGCTTCCAGGGGTCCGACACTGAAGCTTTCTTT.

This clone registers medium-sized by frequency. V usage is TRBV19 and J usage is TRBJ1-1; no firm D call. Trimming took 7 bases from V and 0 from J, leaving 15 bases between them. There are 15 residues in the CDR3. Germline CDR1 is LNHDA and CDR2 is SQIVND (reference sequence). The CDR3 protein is CASNGEAGVNTEAFF. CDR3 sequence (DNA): TGTGCCAGTAACGGGGAGGCGGGCGTGAACACTGAAGCTTTCTTT.

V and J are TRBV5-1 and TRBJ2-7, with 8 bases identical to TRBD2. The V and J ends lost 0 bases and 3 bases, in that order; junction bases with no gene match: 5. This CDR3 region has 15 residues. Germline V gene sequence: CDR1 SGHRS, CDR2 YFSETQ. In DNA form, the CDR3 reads TGCGCCAGCAGCTTGGATACTAGCGGCGTCTACGAGCAGTACTTC. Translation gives CASSLDTSGVYEQYF.

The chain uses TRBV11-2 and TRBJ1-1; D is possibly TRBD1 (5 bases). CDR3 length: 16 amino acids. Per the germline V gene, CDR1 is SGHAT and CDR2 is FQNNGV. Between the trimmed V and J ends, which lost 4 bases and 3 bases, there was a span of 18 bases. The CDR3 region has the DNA TGTGCCAGCAGCTCCCGATATCTAGGGGCTGACACTGAAGCTTTCTTT. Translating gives CASSSRYLGADTEAFF.

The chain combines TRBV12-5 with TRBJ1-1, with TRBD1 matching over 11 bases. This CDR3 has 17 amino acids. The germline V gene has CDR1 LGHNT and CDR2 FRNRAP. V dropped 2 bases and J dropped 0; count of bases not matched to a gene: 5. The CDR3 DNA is TGTGCTAGTGGTTTGCCCATGGGACAGGGGGTGAACACTGAAGCTTTCTTT. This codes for CASGLPMGQGVNTEAFF. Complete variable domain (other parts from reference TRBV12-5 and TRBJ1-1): DARVTQTPRHKVTEMGQEVTMRCQPILGHNTVFWYRQTMMQGLELLAYFRNRAPLDDSGMPKDRFSAEMPDATLATLKIQPSEPRDSAVYFCASGLPMGQGVNTEAFFGQGTRLTVV.

CDR3 sequence: CAGGGNTYEQYF. Written as DNA, the CDR3 is TGTGCCGGCGGGGGCAACACCTACGAGCAGTACTTC. The rearrangement links TRBV7-9 to TRBJ2-7, with a weak D call TRBD2 (7 bases). There are 12 residues in the CDR3. CDR1 and CDR2 from the germline V gene are SEHNR and FQNEAQ (reference sequence). Deletions cut 11 bases from V and 2 bases from J, with 13 bases between.

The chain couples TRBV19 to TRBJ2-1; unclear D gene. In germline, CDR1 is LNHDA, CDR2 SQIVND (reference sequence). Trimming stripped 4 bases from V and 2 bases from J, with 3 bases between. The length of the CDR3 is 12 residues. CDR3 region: CASSRPYNEQFF. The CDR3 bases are TGTGCCAGTAGTAGGCCCTACAATGAGCAGTTCTTC.

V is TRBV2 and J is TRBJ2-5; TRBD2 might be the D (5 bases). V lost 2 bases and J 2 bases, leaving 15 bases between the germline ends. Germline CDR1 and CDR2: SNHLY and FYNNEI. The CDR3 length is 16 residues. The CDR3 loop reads CASSERRGELQETQYF. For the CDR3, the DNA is TGTGCCAGCAGTGAAAGACGGGGTGAATTACAAGAGACCCAGTACTTC.

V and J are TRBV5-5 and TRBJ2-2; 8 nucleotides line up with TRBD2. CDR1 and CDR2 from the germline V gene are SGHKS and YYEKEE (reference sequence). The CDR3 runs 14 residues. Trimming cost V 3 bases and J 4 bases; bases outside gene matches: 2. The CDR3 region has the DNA TGTGCCAGCAGCTACGCGGGGGGCACCGGGGAGCTGTTTTTT. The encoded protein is CASSYAGGTGELFF.

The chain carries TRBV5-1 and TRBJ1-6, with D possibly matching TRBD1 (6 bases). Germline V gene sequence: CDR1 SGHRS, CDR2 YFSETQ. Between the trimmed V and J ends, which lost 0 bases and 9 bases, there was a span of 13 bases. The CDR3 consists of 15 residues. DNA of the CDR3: TGCGCCAGCAGCTTGGAAGGGACACGGGGTTCACCCCTCCACTTT. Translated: CASSLEGTRGSPLHF.